This T cell receptor beta chain was sequenced in a study of siplizumab effects on memory and regulatory T cells. Study-wide results and caveats: Treatment with siplizumab left mappable alloreactive CD4+ clones averaging approximately 69% Treg-derived, compared with 25% to 30% in controls. Major contributors to the alloresponse seemed to be naive T cells, which also appeared more diverse than memory cells. Just a small share of alloreactive clones was traced back to unstimulated subsets. Proliferating Tregs in siplizumab cultures were never verified as suppressive.

TCRdb's copy holds only in-frame clones and misses some; the assay was immunoSEQ multiplex PCR. This table holds some 100,000 clones, approximately 94% found once. Germline V gene lookup returns CDR1 SGDLS and CDR2 YYNGEE. V was shortened by 4 bases and J by 2 bases, with 14 bases between the two germline ends. The CDR3 length is 15 residues. Regarding this clone: Its antigen is unidentified.

The sequenced sample consisted of Tregs sorted from blood. This receptor was identified in a human donor in good health. The chain links TRBV9 to TRBJ2-3; no clear D gene. In nucleotides, the CDR3 is TGTGCCAGCAGCTTAAGTATCATGCCCACAGATACGCAGTATTTT. This codes for CASSLSIMPTDTQYF.